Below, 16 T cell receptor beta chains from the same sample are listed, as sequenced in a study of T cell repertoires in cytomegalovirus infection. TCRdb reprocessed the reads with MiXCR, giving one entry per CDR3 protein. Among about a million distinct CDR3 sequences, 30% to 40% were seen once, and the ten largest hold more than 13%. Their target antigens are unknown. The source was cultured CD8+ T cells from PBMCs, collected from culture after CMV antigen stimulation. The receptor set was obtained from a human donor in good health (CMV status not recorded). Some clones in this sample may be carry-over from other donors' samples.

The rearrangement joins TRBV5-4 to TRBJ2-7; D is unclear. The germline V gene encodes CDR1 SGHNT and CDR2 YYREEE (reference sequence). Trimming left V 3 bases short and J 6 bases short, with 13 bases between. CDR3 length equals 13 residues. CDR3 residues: CASSWALAPEQYF. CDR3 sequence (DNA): TGTGCCAGCAGCTGGGCTCTGGCCCCCGAGCAGTACTTC.

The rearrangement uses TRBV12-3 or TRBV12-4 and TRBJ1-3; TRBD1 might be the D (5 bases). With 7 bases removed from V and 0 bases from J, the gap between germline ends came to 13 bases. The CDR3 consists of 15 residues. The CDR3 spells CASTLGVSSGNTIYF. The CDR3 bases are TGTGCCAGCACCTTAGGGGTGAGCTCTGGAAACACCATATATTTT.

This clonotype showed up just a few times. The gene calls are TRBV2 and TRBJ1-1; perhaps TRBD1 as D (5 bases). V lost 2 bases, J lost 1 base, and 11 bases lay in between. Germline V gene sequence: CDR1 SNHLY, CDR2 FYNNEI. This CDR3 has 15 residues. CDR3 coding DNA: TGTGCCAGCAGTGAATTATTGGGGCAGAACACTGAAGCTTTCTTT. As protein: CASSELLGQNTEAFF.

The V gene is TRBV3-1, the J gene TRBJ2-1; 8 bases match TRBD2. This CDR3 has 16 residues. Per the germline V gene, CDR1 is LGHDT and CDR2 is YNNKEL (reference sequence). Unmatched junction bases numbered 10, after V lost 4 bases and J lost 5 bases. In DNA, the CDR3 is TGTGCCAGCAGCCTCCCGGGGGGGCCGCTGGACAATGAGCAGTTCTTC. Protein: CASSLPGGPLDNEQFF.

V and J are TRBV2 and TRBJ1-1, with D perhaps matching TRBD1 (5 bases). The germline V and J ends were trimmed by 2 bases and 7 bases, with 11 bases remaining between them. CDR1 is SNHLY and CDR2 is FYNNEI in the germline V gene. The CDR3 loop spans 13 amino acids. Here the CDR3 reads CASSERDRLEAFF. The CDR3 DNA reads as TGTGCCAGCAGTGAACGCGACAGACTTGAAGCTTTCTTT.

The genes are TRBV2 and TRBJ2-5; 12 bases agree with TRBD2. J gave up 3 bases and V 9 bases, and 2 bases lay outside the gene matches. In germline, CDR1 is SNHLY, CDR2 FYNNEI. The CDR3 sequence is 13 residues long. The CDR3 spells CARGLAGEETQYF. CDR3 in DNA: TGTGCCAGGGGACTAGCGGGTGAAGAGACCCAGTACTTC.

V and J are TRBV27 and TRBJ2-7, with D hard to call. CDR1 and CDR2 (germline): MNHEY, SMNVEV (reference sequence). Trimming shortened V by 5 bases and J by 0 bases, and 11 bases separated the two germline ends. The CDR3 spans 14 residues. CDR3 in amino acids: CASSPDATSYEQYV. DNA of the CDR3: TGTGCCAGCAGTCCGGACGCTACCTCCTACGAGCAGTACGTC.

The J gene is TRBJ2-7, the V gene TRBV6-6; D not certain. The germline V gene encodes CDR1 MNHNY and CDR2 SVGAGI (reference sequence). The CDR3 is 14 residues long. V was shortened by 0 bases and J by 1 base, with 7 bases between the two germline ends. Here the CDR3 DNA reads TGTGCCAGCAGTTACTCGCCACAGTCCTACGAGCAGTACGTC. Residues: CASSYSPQSYEQYV.

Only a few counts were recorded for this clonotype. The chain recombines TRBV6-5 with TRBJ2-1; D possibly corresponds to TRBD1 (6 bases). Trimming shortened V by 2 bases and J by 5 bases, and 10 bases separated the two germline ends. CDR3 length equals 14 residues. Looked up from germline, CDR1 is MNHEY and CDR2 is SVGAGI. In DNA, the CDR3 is TGTGCCAGCAGTTACCAGGGGAACAACAATGAGCAGTTCTTC. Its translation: CASSYQGNNNEQFF.

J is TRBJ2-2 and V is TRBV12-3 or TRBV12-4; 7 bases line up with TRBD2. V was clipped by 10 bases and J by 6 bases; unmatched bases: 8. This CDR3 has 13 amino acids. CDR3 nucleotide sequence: TGTGCCATAACCAGCGGGGCTGCCGGGGAGCTGTTTTTT. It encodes CAITSGAAGELFF.

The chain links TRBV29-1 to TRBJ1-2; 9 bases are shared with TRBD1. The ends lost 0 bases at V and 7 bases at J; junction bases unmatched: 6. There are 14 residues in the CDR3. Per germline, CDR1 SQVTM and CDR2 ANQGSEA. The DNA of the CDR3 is TGCAGCGTTGAAGATTCCGGGACAGGGCCTGGCTACACCTTC. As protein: CSVEDSGTGPGYTF.

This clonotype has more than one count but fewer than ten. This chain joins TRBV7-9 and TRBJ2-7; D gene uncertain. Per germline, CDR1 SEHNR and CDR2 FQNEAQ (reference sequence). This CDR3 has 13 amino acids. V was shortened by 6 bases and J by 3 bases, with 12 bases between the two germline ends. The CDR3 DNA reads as TGTGCCAGCAGGCCTGACACCAGCTACGAGCAGTACGTC. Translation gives CASRPDTSYEQYV.

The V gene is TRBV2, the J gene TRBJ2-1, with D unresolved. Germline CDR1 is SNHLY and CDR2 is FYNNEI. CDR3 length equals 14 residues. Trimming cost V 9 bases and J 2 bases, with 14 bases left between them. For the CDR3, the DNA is TGTGCCAGACCCCCGGGCCTTACCTACAATGAGCAGTTCTTC. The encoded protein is CARPPGLTYNEQFF. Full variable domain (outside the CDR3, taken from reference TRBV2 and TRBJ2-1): EPEVTQTPSHQVTQMGQEVILRCVPISNHLYFYWYRQILGQKVEFLVSFYNNEISEKSEIFDDQFSVERPDGSNFTLKIRSTKLEDSAMYFCARPPGLTYNEQFFGPGTRLTVL.

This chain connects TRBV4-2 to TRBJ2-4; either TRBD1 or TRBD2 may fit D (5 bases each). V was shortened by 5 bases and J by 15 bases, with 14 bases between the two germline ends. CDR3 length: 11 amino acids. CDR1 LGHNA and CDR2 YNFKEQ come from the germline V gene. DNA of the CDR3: TGTGCCAGCAGCACGGGGCGTGGAAGGTACTTC. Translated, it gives CASSTGRGRYF.

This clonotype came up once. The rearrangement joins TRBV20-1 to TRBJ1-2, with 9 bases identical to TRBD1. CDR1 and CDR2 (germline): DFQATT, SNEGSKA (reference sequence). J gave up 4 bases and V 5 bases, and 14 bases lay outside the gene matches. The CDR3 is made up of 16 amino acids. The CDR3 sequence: CSAWGPGQGAFYGYTF. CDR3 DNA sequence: TGCAGTGCTTGGGGACCGGGACAGGGAGCCTTCTATGGCTACACCTTC.

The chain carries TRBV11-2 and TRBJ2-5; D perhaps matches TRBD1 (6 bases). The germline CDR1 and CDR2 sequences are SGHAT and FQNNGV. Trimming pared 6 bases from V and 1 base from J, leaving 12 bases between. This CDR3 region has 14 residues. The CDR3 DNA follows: TGTGCCAGCAGGGACAGTATAACCCAAGAGACCCAGTACTTC. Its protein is CASRDSITQETQYF.